This passage covers 10 T cell receptor beta chains from one sample sequenced in a study of control samples from healthy donors and cancer patients. Repertoires were generated with immunoSEQ multiplex PCR, while TCRdb's copy carries only in-frame clones and drops some. The sample comprises about 130,000 clones, roughly nine tenths of which are singletons, and more than 1.5% rests with the top ten. Sample: blood. The source is a man between 18 and 29 years old in good health.

The V and J genes are TRBV11-2 and TRBJ2-7; 10 nucleotides line up with TRBD2. CDR1 is SGHAT and CDR2 is FQNNGV in the germline V gene. Losses at the gene ends were 5 bases for V and 3 bases for J; bases not matched to a gene: 7. The CDR3 is 15 amino acids. The CDR3 sequence is CASSTGTSAFYEQYF. The CDR3 DNA sequence: TGTGCCAGCAGCACGGGGACTAGCGCCTTCTACGAGCAGTACTTC.

This clone appeared once. The chain combines TRBV7-2 with TRBJ2-1; 8 bases are a match to TRBD2. Germline CDR1 SGHTA, CDR2 FQGNSA. This CDR3 is 12 amino acids long. Trimming took 4 bases from V and 12 from J; bases not matched to a gene: 5. As DNA, the CDR3 is TGTGCCAGCAGCTCCCCCGGGGGGGTGCAGTTCTTC. Translated, it gives CASSSPGGVQFF.

V is TRBV6-6 and J is TRBJ2-5; weak D call: TRBD2 (5 bases). The CDR3 totals 15 residues. V lost 5 bases, J lost 6 bases, and 19 bases lay in between. The germline V gene has CDR1 MNHNY and CDR2 SVGAGI (reference sequence). The CDR3 reads CASSPPAGNGKTQYF. For the CDR3, the DNA is TGTGCCAGCAGTCCGCCGGCGGGTAATGGCAAGACCCAGTACTTC.

This CDR3 reads CASSPRLAGGPSGGELFF. In DNA, the CDR3 is TGTGCCAGCTCACCGAGACTAGCGGGAGGGCCAAGTGGCGGGGAGCTGTTTTTT. The chain is built from TRBV18 and TRBJ2-2; TRBD2 agrees at 14 bases. With V trimmed by 3 bases and J by 7 bases, 10 bases remained unmatched. The CDR3 sequence is 18 residues long. CDR1 KGHSH and CDR2 LQKENI come from the germline V gene.

This chain uses TRBV15 with TRBJ2-5, with D perhaps matching TRBD2 (5 bases). CDR1 and CDR2 (germline): LNHNV, YYDKDF (reference sequence). Trimming took off 3 bases at V and 5 bases at J, with 10 bases between the two ends. The CDR3 runs to 13 residues. The CDR3 protein is CATSRPPGETQYF. DNA of the CDR3: TGTGCCACCAGCAGGCCCCCGGGGGAGACCCAGTACTTC.

V gene TRBV6-1 combines with J gene TRBJ2-1, with D maybe TRBD2 (6 bases). This CDR3 spans 14 amino acids. The V end lost 2 bases, the J end lost 8 bases, and 13 bases lay between the germline ends. Germline assignment: CDR1 MNHNS and CDR2 SASEGT. This CDR3 reads CASSETGPGDEQFF. The CDR3 region has the DNA TGTGCCAGCAGTGAAACAGGTCCGGGGGATGAGCAGTTCTTC.

The V and J genes are TRBV11-3 and TRBJ2-7; TRBD2 aligns across 10 bases. Germline assignment: CDR1 SGHNT and CDR2 YENEEA. J lost 3 bases, V lost 3 bases, and 5 bases had no gene match. The CDR3 loop spans 15 amino acids. This chain's CDR3 is CASSLLAGDYYEQYF. CDR3 nucleotides: TGTGCCAGCAGCTTGCTAGCGGGAGACTACTACGAGCAGTACTTC.

This clone has just a few counts. This sequence joins TRBV10-2 and TRBJ1-2; perhaps TRBD1 as D (5 bases). Germline CDR1 WSHSY, CDR2 SAAADI. The CDR3 runs 15 residues. The V end was cut by 9 bases, the J end by 6 bases, with 23 bases between. The CDR3 loop reads CASCAGTFEEDGYTF. DNA of the CDR3: TGCGCCAGTTGTGCCGGGACCTTCGAGGAGGATGGCTACACCTTC.

This chain connects TRBV3-1 (or the pseudogene TRBV3-2) to TRBJ2-7; unclear D gene. The CDR3 extends over 13 amino acids. V lost 4 bases to trimming and J lost 0 bases, with 7 bases between them. Germline CDR1 is LGHDT and CDR2 is YNNKEL (reference sequence). The CDR3 coding sequence is TGTGCCAGCAGCCCCCCAGCCTCCTACGAGCAGTACTTC. This gives the protein CASSPPASYEQYF.

As regards this clone: This sample includes further DNA sequences coding for the same CDR3. This chain uses TRBV5-6 with TRBJ1-5, with 7 bases matching TRBD1. V gave up 3 bases and J gave up 2 bases; unmatched junction bases: 5. The germline CDR1 and CDR2 sequences are SGHDT and YYEEEE. CDR3 length: 15 residues. In DNA form, the CDR3 reads TGTGCCAGCAGCTCCCTAGGACAGGGCAATCAGCCCCAGCATTTT. Translating it yields CASSSLGQGNQPQHF.